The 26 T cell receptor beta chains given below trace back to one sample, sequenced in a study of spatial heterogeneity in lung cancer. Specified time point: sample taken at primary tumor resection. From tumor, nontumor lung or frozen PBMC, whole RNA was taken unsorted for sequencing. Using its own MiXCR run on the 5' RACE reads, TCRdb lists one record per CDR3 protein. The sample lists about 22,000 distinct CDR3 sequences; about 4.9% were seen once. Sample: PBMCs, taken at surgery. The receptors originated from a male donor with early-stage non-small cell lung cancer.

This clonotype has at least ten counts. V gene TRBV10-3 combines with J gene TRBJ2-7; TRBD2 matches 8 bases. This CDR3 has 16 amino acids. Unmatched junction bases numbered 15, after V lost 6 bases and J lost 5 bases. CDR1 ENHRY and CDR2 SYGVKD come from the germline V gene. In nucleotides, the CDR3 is TGTGCCATCAGGGGGACTAGGCCAGAGGGGTCCCACGAGCAGTACTTC. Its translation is CAIRGTRPEGSHEQYF.

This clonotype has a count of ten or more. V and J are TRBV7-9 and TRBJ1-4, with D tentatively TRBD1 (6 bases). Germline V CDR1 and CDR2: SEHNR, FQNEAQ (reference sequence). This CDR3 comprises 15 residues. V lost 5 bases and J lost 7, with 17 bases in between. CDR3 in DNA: TGTGCCAGCAGCCCAGGAGGGGGGGCCTCTGAAAAACTGTTTTTT. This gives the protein CASSPGGGASEKLFF. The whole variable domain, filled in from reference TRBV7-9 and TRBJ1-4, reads DTGVSQNPRHKITKRGQNVTFRCDPISEHNRLYWYRQTLGQGPEFLTYFQNEAQLEKSRLLSDRFSAERPKGSFSTLEIQRTEQGDSAMYLCASSPGGGASEKLFFGSGTQLSVL.

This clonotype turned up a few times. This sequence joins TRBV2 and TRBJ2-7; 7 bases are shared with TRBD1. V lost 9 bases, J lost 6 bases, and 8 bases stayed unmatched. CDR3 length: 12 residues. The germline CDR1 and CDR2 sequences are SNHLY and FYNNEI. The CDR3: CASIQTGSEQYF. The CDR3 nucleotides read TGTGCCAGTATCCAGACAGGGTCCGAGCAGTACTTC.

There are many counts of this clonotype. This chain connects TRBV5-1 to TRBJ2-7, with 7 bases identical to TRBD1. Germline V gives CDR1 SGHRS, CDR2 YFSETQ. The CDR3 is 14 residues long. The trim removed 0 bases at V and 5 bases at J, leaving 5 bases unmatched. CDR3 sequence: CASSLGQGQHEQYF. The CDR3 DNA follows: TGCGCCAGCAGCTTGGGACAGGGACAGCACGAGCAGTACTTC.

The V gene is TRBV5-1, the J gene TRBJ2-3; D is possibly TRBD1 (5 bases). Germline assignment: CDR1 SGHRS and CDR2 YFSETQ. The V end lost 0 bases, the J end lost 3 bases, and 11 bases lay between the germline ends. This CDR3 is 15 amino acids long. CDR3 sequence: CASSLDRFWTDTQYF. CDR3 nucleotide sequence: TGCGCCAGCAGCTTGGACAGGTTTTGGACAGATACGCAGTATTTT.

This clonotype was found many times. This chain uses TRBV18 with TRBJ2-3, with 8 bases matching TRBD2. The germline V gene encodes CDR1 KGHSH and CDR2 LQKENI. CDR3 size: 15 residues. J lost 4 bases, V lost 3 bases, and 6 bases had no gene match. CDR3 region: CASSPSGGPADTQYF. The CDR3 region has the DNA TGTGCCAGCTCACCGTCGGGAGGGCCGGCAGATACGCAGTATTTT.

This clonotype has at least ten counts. In DNA, the CDR3 is TGTGCCTGGAGCGAAGCAGGGTTAAGATACAATGAGCAGTTCTTC. Protein product: CAWSEAGLRYNEQFF. The J gene is TRBJ2-1, the V gene TRBV30; D may be TRBD1 (5 bases). V lost 3 bases, J lost 4 bases, and 16 bases lay in between. This CDR3 is built from 15 residues. CDR1 and CDR2 (germline): GTSNPN, SVGIG (reference sequence). Full variable domain (rest looked up from reference TRBV30 and TRBJ2-1): SQTIHQWPATLVQPVGSPLSLECTVEGTSNPNLYWYRQAAGRGLQLLFYSVGIGQISSEVPQNLSASRPQDRQFILSSKKLLLSDSGFYLCAWSEAGLRYNEQFFGPGTRLTVL.

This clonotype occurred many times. Written as DNA, the CDR3 is TGTGCCAGCAGTATTAAGACAGACCTCACAGATACGCAGTATTTT. Translated: CASSIKTDLTDTQYF. V gene TRBV7-2 combines with J gene TRBJ2-3, with D perhaps TRBD1 (5 bases). Germline CDR1 is SGHTA and CDR2 is FQGNSA. The CDR3 length is 15 residues. V lost 6 bases to trimming and J lost 2 bases, with 15 bases between them.

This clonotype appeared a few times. DNA for the CDR3: TGTGCCAGCAGTCCAAAAGGACTAGCGGATTTGGCCCAGTACTTC. Residues: CASSPKGLADLAQYF. The chain carries TRBV12-3 or TRBV12-4 and TRBJ2-5, with TRBD2 matching 10 bases. J gave up 9 bases and V 5 bases, and 12 bases lay outside the gene matches. The CDR3 loop spans 15 amino acids.

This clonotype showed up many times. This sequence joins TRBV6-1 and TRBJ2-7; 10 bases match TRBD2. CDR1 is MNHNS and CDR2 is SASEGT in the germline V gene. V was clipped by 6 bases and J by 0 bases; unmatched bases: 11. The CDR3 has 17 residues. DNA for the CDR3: TGTGCCAGCAGGGAAACACTAGCGGGGACAGCCTCCTACGAGCAGTACTTC. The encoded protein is CASRETLAGTASYEQYF.

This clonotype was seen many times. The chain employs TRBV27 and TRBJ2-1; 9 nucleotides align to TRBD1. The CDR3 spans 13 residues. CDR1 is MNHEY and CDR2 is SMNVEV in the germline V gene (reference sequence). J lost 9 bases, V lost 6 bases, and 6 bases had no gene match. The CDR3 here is CASRGQGFGEQFF. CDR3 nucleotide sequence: TGTGCCAGCAGGGGACAGGGTTTCGGTGAGCAGTTCTTC.

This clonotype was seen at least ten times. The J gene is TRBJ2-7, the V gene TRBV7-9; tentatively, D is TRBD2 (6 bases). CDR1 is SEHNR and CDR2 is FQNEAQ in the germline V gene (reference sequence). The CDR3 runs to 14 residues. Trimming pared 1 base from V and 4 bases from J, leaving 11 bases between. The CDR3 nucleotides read TGTGCCAGCAGCTTAGGTGGTAGCGGATACGAGCAGTACTTC. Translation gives CASSLGGSGYEQYF. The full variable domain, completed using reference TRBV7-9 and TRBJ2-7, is DTGVSQNPRHKITKRGQNVTFRCDPISEHNRLYWYRQTLGQGPEFLTYFQNEAQLEKSRLLSDRFSAERPKGSFSTLEIQRTEQGDSAMYLCASSLGGSGYEQYFGPGTRLTVT.

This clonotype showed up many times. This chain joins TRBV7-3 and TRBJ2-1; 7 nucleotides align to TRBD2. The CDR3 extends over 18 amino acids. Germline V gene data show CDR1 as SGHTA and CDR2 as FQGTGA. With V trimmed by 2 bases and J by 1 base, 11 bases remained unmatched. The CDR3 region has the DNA TGTGCCAGCAGCTTAGGGGTAGCGGGTTCTTCTTCCTACAATGAGCAGTTCTTC. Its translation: CASSLGVAGSSSYNEQFF.

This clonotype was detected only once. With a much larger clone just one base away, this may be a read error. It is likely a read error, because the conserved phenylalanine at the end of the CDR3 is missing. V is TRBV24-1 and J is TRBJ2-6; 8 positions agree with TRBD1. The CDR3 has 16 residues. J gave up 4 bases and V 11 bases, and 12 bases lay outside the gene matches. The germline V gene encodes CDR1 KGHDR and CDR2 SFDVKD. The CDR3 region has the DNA TGTGCCATCCAGGCCAGGGGGCAATCAGGGGCCAACGTCCTGACTTCC. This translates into CAIQARGQSGANVLTS.

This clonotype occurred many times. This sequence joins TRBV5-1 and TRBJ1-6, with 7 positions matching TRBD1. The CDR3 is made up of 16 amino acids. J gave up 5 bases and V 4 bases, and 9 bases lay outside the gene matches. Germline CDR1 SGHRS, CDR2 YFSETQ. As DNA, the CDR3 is TGCGCCAGCAGCGATCCGCGACAGGGTAATAATTCACCCCTCCACTTT. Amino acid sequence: CASSDPRQGNNSPLHF.

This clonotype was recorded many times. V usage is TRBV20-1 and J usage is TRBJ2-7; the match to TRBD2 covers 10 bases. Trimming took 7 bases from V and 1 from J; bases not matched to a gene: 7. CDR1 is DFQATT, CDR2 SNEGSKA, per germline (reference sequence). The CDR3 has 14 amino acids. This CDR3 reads CSGERTSGSYEQYF. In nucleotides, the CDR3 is TGCAGTGGGGAAAGGACTAGCGGATCCTACGAGCAGTACTTC.

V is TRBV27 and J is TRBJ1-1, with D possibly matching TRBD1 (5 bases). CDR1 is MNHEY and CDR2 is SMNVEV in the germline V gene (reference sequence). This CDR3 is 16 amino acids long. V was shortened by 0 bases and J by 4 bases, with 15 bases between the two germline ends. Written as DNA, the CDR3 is TGTGCCAGCAGTTTATCGGGAGGGGTTGGGAGCACTGAAGCTTTCTTT. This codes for CASSLSGGVGSTEAFF.

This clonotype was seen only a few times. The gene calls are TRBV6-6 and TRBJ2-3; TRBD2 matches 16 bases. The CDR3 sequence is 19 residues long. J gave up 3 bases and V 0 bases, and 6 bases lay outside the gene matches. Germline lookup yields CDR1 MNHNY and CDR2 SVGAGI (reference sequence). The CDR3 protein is CASSYSKGLAGGKTDTQYF. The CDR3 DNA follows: TGTGCCAGCAGTTACTCGAAGGGACTAGCGGGAGGGAAGACAGATACGCAGTATTTT.

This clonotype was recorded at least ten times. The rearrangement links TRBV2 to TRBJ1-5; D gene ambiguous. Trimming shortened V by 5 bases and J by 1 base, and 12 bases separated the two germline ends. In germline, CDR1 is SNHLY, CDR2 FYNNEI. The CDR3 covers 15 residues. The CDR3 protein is CASSWGGTSNQPQHF. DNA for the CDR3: TGTGCCAGCAGTTGGGGAGGTACGAGCAATCAGCCCCAGCATTTT.

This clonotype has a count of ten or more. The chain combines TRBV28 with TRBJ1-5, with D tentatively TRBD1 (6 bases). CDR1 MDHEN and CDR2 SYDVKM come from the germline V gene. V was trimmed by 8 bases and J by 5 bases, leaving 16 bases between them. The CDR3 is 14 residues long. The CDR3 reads CASGSHGGHQPQHF. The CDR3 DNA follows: TGTGCCAGCGGATCCCACGGGGGCCATCAGCCCCAGCATTTT. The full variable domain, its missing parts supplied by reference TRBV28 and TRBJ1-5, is DVKVTQSSRYLVKRTGEKVFLECVQDMDHENMFWYRQDPGLGLRLIYFSYDVKMKEKGDIPEGYSVSREKKERFSLILESASTNQTSMYLCASGSHGGHQPQHFGDGTRLSIL.

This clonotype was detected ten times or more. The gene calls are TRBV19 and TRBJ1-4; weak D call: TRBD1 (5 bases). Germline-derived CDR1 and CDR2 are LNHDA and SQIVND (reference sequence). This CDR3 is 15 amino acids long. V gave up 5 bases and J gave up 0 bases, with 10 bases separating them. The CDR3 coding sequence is TGTGCCAGTAGTTGGGACGCTACAACTAATGAAAAACTGTTTTTT. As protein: CASSWDATTNEKLFF.

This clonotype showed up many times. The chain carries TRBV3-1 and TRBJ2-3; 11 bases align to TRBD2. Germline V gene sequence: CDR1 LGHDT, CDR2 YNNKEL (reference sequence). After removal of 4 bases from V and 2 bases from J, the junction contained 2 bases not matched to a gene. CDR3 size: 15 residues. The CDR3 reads CASSLGLADTDTQYF. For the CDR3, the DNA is TGTGCCAGCAGCCTGGGACTAGCGGACACAGATACGCAGTATTTT.

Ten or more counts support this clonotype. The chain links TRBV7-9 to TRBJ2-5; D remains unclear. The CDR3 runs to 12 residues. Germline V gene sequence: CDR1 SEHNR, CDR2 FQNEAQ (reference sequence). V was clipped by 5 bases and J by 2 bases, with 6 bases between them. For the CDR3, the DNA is TGTGCCAGCAGCCGGGCTCAAGAGACCCAGTACTTC. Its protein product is CASSRAQETQYF.

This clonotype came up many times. The CDR3 sequence is CASSIGWATDTQYF. The CDR3 DNA reads as TGTGCCAGTAGTATAGGGTGGGCAACAGATACGCAGTATTTT. The genes are TRBV19 and TRBJ2-3; D uncertain. The V end lost 1 base, the J end lost 3 bases, and 8 bases lay between the germline ends. Germline CDR1 reads LNHDA; CDR2 reads SQIVND (reference sequence). This CDR3 spans 14 amino acids.

The CDR3 bases are TGCGCCAGCAGCTATTCGGGACCCCCCCCCGGGGAGCTGTTTTTT. It specifies CASSYSGPPPGELFF. V and J are TRBV5-1 and TRBJ2-2; D possibly matches TRBD1 or TRBD2 (5 bases each). Germline V lookup: CDR1 SGHRS, CDR2 YFSETQ. CDR3 size: 15 residues. The germline V and J ends were trimmed by 3 bases and 6 bases, with 15 bases remaining between them.

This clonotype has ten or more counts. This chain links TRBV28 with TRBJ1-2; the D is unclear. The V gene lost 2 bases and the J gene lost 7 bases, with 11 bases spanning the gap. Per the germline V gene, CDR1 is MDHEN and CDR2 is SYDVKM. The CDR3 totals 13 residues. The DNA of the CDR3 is TGTGCCAGCAGTTTAGAGCGGACGATTGGCTACACCTTC. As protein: CASSLERTIGYTF.